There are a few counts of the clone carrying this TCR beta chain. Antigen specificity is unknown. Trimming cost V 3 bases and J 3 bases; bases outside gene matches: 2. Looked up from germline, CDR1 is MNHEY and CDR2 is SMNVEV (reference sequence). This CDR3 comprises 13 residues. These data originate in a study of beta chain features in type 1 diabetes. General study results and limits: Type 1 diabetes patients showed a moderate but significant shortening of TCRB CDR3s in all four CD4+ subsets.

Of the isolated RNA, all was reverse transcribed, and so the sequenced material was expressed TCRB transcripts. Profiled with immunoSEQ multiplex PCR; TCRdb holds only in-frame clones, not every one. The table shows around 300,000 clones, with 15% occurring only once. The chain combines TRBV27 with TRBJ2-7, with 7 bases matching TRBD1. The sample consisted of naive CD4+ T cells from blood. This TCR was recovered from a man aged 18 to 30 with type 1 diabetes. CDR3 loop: CASSLGQLYEQYF. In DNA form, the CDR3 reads TGTGCCAGCAGTTTGGGACAGCTCTACGAGCAGTACTTC.